A single sample is the source of the 4 T cell receptor beta chains below, sequenced in a study of blood T cell repertoires in COVID-19. This table comes from immunoSEQ multiplex PCR, and its TCRdb copy is limited to in-frame clones, with some not included. This table holds 45,000 or so clones, 85% to 90% found once. The sample consisted of peripheral blood. The source of these receptors is a woman of 80 years or more with COVID-19, enrolled during active disease.

V and J are TRBV19 and TRBJ2-6; TRBD2 matches at 7 bases. The length of the CDR3 is 16 residues. Germline lookup yields CDR1 LNHDA and CDR2 SQIVND (reference sequence). V was pared by 5 bases and J by 4 bases, with 8 bases of the junction left unmatched. CDR3 in DNA: TGTGCCAGTAGTCCAAGACGGGGGGACGGGGCCAACGTCCTGACTTTC. This codes for CASSPRRGDGANVLTF.

The chain carries TRBV3-1 (or the pseudogene TRBV3-2) and TRBJ2-1; D possibly corresponds to TRBD1 (7 bases). The germline V gene encodes CDR1 LGHDT and CDR2 YNNKEL (reference sequence). CDR3 length: 15 residues. V shed 5 bases and J shed 8 bases, with 19 bases lying between them. Here the CDR3 reads CASSNALFRGDEQFF. The CDR3, as DNA: TGTGCCAGCAGCAACGCCCTGTTCAGGGGGGATGAGCAGTTCTTC.

The rearrangement uses TRBV28 and TRBJ1-2; D might be TRBD1 (5 bases). Germline V gene lookup returns CDR1 MDHEN and CDR2 SYDVKM. V was shortened by 7 bases and J by 3 bases, with 27 bases between the two germline ends. The CDR3 length is 18 residues. CDR3: CASNGRKTWGVSDYGYTF. CDR3 DNA: TGTGCCAGCAATGGGCGGAAGACATGGGGGGTTTCTGACTATGGCTACACCTTC.

This chain connects TRBV7-6 to TRBJ2-3; possible D gene TRBD1, 5 bases. Trimming removed 4 bases at V and 6 bases at J, with 11 bases between. This CDR3 comprises 13 residues. Germline values: CDR1 SGHVS, CDR2 FNYEAQ. The CDR3 loop reads CASSSQGTDTQYF. The CDR3 DNA sequence: TGTGCCAGCAGCTCCCAGGGAACCGATACGCAGTATTTT.